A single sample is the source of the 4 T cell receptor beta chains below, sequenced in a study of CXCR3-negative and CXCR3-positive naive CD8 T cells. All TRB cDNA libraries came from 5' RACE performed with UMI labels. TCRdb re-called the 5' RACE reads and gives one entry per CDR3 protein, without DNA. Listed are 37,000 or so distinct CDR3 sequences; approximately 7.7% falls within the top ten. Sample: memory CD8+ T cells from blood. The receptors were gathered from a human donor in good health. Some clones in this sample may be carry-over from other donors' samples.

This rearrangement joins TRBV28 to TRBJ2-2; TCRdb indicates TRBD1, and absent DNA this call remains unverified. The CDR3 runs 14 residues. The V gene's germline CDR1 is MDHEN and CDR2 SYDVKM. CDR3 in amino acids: CASSLTGSAGELFF.

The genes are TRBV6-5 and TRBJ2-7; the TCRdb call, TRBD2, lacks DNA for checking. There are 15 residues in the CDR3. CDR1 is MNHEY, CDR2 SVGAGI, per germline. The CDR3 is CASSYSRGGSYEQYF.

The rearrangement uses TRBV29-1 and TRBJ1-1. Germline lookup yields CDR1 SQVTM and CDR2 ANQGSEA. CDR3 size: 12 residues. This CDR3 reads CSVDGEANEAFF.

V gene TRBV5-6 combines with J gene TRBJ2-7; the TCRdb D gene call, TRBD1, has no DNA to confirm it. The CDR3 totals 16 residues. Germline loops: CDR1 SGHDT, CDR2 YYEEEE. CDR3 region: CASSLGPGQERYEQYF.